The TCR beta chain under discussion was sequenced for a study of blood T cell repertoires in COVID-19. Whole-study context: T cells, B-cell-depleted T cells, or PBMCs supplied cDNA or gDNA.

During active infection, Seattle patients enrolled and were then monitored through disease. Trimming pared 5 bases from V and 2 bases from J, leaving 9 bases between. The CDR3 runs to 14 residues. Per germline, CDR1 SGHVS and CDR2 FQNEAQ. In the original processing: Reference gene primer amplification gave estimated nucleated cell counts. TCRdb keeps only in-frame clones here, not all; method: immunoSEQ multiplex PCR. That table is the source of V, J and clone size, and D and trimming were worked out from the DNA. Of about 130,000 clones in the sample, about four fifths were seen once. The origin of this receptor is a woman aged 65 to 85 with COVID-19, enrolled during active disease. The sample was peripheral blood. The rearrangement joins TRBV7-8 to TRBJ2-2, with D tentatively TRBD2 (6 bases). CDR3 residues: CASSTEGNTGELFF. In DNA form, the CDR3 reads TGTGCCAGCAGCACGGAGGGTAACACCGGGGAGCTGTTTTTT.